This T cell receptor (beta chain) was documented in a study of blood T cell repertoires in COVID-19. On the study more broadly: From T cells, B-cell-depleted T cells, or PBMCs came the material, which was cDNA or gDNA.

CDR3 length equals 15 residues. J gave up 5 bases and V 2 bases, and 6 bases lay outside the gene matches. Germline lookup yields CDR1 MNHNY and CDR2 SVGAGI (reference sequence). The assay was immunoSEQ multiplex PCR, and TCRdb's table has in-frame clones only and misses some. Altogether approximately 100,000 clones are present, about 88% being singletons, with the ten largest covering about 2%. This TCR came from a human donor in a cohort sampled during active COVID-19. Sequencing input: peripheral blood. The rearrangement joins TRBV6-6 to TRBJ2-5; 9 nucleotides match TRBD2. CDR3 protein: CASSYGPGLAETQYF. DNA for the CDR3: TGTGCCAGCAGTTACGGGCCCGGACTAGCGGAGACCCAGTACTTC.